One T cell receptor beta chain is described in this entry. No antigen is known for it. One base away there is no much larger clone; base qualities are not given. The data belong to a study of blood T cell repertoires in COVID-19 (dated by TCRdb to 2020 to 2022). Regarding the research as a whole: Collaborator samples came from the United States, Italy and Spain and covered acute and convalescent phases of COVID-19. The prospective study material was composed of cDNA or gDNA derived from T cells, B-cell-depleted T cells, or PBMCs. The dataset comprised deeply sampled blood TCRbeta repertoires from subjects exposed to, actively infected with, or recovered from COVID-19. The repertoires were released in a freely available public database meant as a resource for research on the immune response to SARS-CoV-2. The samples were drawn from two sources: the first 160 participants of the ongoing ImmuneRACE study, and fewer than 1,500 subjects contributed by 6 global collaborators. Nearly every sample came with metadata listing a de-identified subject ID, COVID-19 status, age in years and sex. HLA class I and class II types, where available, came from metadata supplied by the sample provider rather than from assay-based typing. Findings and caveats that apply to the study as a whole: The quantity of clinical and demographic metadata differed by source and by participant and was supplied without curation.

Participants in the prospective study were aged roughly 18 to 95 years, lived in about two dozen United States geographic areas, and enrolled through a virtual design. In the prospective study, participants were assigned to cohorts based on the clinical history participants reported in a screening survey and a study questionnaire. Recovered participants in ImmuneRACE Cohort 3 were defined by two consecutive negative NP/OP PCR tests, clearance by a healthcare professional, or resolution of symptoms. Mobile phlebotomists in the prospective study collected whole blood, serum and a nasopharyngeal or oropharyngeal swab from every participant. Prospective study participants could optionally give additional blood draws and questionnaires over a 2-month period. Before DNA extraction, prospective study blood samples were shipped either frozen or at room temperature. TCRbeta CDR3 regions were amplified from genomic DNA using the immunoSEQ Assay, a bias-controlled multiplex PCR. In the source study's methods: The number of nucleated cells in each sample was estimated by amplification of reference gene primers within the assay. To quantify the absolute abundance of each unique TCRbeta CDR3 rearrangement, sequence reads were collapsed and filtered. Productive Simpson clonality was computed per sample as the square root of Simpson's diversity index over productive rearrangements. Held by TCRdb, this immuneACCESS table contains in-frame sequences only and omits some clones. Under half of the omission traces to an unresolved V gene where checked; the cause of the rest is unknown. Clonal size and the V and J genes are those of that table, whereas D and trimming came from the DNA. This sample comprises roughly 300,000 clones, about 89% of them detected only once. About 5.7% of the sample is taken by the ten largest.

The CDR3 runs 14 residues from the cysteine to the phenylalanine. Just CDR3 DNA is preserved here, 42 bases in frame from base 1. CDR1 SNHLY and CDR2 FYNNEI were looked up in the germline V gene. Here V drops 3 bases and J drops 1 base, and the junction holds 3 bases not matched to any gene. This sequence uses TRBV2 and TRBJ2-7; 7 middle bases align to TRBD1. Sequenced input: PBMCs or T cells enriched from blood (not recorded which). The source of this sequence is a woman in her twenties or thirties who had recovered from COVID-19. The CDR3 corresponds to CASSDQGQSYEQYF. The nucleotides are TGTGCCAGCAGTGACCAGGGACAGTCCTACGAGCAGTACTTC.